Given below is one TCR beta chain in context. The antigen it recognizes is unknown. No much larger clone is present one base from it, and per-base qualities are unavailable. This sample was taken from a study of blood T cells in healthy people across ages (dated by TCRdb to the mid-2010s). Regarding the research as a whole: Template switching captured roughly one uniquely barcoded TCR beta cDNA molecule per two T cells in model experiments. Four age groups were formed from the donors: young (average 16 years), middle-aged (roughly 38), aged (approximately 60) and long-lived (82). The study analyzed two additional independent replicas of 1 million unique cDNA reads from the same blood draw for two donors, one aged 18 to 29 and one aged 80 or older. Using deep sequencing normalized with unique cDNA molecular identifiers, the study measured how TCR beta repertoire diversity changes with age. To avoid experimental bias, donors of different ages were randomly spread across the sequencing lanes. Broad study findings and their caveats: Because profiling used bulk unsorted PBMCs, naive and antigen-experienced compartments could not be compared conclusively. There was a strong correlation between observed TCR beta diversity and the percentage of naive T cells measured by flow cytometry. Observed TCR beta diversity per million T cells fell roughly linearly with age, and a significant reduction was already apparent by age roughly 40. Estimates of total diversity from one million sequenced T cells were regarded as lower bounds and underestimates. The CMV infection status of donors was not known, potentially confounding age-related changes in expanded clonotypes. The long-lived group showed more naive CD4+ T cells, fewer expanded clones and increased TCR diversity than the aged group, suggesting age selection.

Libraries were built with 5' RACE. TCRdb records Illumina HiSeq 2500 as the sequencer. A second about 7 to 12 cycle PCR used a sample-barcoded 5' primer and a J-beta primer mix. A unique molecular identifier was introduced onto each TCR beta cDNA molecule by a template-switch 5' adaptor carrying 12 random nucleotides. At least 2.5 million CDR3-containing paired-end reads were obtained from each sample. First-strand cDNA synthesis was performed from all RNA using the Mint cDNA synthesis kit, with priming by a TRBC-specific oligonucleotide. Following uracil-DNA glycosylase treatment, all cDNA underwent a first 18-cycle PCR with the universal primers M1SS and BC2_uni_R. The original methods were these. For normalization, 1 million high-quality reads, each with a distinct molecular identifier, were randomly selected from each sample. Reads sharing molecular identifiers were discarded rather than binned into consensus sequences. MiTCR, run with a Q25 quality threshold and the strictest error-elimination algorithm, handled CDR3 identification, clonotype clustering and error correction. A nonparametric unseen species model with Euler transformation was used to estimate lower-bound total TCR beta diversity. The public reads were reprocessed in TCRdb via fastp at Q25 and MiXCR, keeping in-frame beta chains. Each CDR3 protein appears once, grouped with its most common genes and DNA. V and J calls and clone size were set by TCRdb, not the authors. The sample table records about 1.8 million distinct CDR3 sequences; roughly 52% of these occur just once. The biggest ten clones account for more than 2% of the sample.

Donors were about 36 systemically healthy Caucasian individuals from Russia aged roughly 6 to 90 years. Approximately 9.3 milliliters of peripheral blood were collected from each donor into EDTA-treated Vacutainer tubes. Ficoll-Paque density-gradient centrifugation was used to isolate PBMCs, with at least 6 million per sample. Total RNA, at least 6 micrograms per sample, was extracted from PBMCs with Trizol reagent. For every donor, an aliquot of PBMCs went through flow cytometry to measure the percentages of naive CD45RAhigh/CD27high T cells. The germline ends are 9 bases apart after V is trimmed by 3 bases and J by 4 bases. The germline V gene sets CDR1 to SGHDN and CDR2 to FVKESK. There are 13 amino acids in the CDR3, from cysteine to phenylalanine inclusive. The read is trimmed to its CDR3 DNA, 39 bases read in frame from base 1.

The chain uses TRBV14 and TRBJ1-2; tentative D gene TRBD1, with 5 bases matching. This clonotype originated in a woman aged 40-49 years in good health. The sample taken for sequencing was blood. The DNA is TGTGCCAGCAGCCAGCGGGGGAGCTATGGCTACACCTTC. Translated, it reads CASSQRGSYGYTF.